This TCR beta chain was sequenced in a study of Graves' ophthalmopathy and Graves' hyperthyroidism (dated by TCRdb to between 2018 and 2020). Broadly, across the study: Peripheral blood was collected at initial diagnosis, before any treatment. The independent validation cohort included roughly 19 hyperthyroidism patients plus 17 patients who later progressed from hyperthyroidism to ophthalmopathy. To tell Graves' ophthalmopathy apart from Graves' hyperthyroidism, and to predict which patients would progress to ophthalmopathy, the study relied on TCR beta repertoire signatures. In total, 135 blood samples were TCR-sequenced: 43 ophthalmopathy, approximately 75 hyperthyroidism and approximately 17 hyperthyroidism-to-ophthalmopathy patients. In roughly 6 hyperthyroidism patients, T-cell repertoires of thyroid tissue and blood were compared. Once sampling was done, hyperthyroidism patients were given methimazole at a starting dose of 30 mg daily, while ophthalmopathy patients were given high-dose intravenous methylprednisolone. To explore V-J signatures that distinguish ophthalmopathy from hyperthyroidism, a discovery set of more than 90 patients was enrolled, made up of about 40 with ophthalmopathy and some 58 with stable hyperthyroidism. General conclusions and limits of the study: Ophthalmopathy was separated from stable hyperthyroidism by the 13-signature model with around 88% sensitivity and around 81% specificity in cross-validation and with 80%/75% in the test set. In validation, the model predicted ophthalmopathy progression with about 70% sensitivity and less than 80% specificity; some 13 predicted patients were CT-confirmed with GO in a median of approximately 6.5 months. No statistical method was used to predetermine the sample size, and group allocation was not hidden from the investigators. Most of the expanded thyroid clonotypes with a frequency above 0.001 were also detected in blood, and it was suggested that the thyroid immune response may be reflected by blood repertoires.

Stable hyperthyroidism was defined as no progression to ophthalmopathy within 18 months of follow-up. Hyperthyroidism patients were newly diagnosed, were aged 18 to 65 years, and had a disease duration under 2 months. Patients were excluded if they had other autoimmune diseases, uncontrolled infections, pregnancy or lactation. Clinical symptoms, serum thyroxine, TRAb, thyroid ultrasound and orbital computed tomography were used for diagnosis. PBMCs were isolated from about 9.2 ml of fresh peripheral blood by Ficoll-Paque density gradient centrifugation. Trizol reagent was used to extract the total RNA, and its quality was then checked on an Agilent 2100 Bioanalyzer. For repertoire sequencing, TCR beta CDR3 regions were amplified from RNA transcripts. HTBI primers and the Qiagen OneStep RT-PCR kit were used in a first-round RT-PCR, which was followed by a second-round multiplex PCR, size selection and purification. The libraries underwent paired-end sequencing with 100 bp reads on an Illumina HiSeq2000. Concerning the study's data processing: SOAPnuke was used to process the reads, throwing out any read that had adapters, had uncalled bases, had a mean Phred below 15, or lacked an exact constant-primer or identifier match. High-quality paired reads were merged with COPE v1.2.5. Each unique nucleotide sequence was treated as a clonotype, and MiTCR v1.1 was used to align the clonotypes to the IMGT TRB V, D and J references. The analysis was limited to V-J combinations with a frequency above 0.0001, which together covered approximately 99% of the repertoires. For each V-J combination, a TCR clonal expansion and chaos score was defined as the ratio of F50 clonal expansion to chaos observed in the TCRdist matrix. Welch's t-statistics and random forest were used to narrow the features down to 13 V-J combinations, which were then fed into a naive Bayes classifier. Thyroid-blood repertoire similarity was quantified with the Morisita-Horn index. TCRdb itself trimmed the public reads at Q25 with fastp, ran MiXCR and retained productive beta chains. Every entry covers one CDR3 protein and lists the most common genes and DNA from its rows. These V and J calls originate from TCRdb's pipeline instead of the authors' own analysis. Present in this sample are some 350,000 distinct CDR3 sequences, 17% of which were seen just once. The top ten hold 2.4% of the sample.

Trimming at the junction amounts to 1 base on V and 1 base on J, and the germline ends lie 17 bases apart. CDR1 and CDR2 were assigned from the germline V gene (reference sequence) as SGHNT and YYREEE. The CDR3 contains 17 residues, cysteine and phenylalanine counted. Only the CDR3 DNA is retained, 51 bases long and in frame from the first base. Comment on this clonotype: The clone's antigen remains unknown. Base qualities are not provided; no much larger clone lies one nucleotide away.

Sequencing was performed on peripheral blood. This chain joins TRBV5-4 to TRBJ1-1; no D gene can be assigned with confidence. The TCR sequence derives from an adult woman with stable Graves' hyperthyroidism. In nucleotides, the sequence is TGTGCCAGCAGCTTGAGGCCTTCACACGGACGGAACACTGAAGCTTTCTTT. Its protein reads: CASSLRPSHGRNTEAFF.